These 31 T cell receptor beta chains were sequenced from one sample in a study of shared T cell receptors in the human thymus. The repertoire was sequenced with immunoSEQ multiplex PCR; TCRdb's copy has only in-frame clones and lacks some. The repertoire holds under 450,000 clones, with over 90% as singletons. Sequenced input: thymocytes. The receptor set was obtained from a human donor.

The chain has TRBV27 and TRBJ2-7; TRBD1 might be the D (5 bases). The germline V and J ends were trimmed by 0 bases and 5 bases, with 11 bases remaining between them. CDR3 length: 14 residues. The germline gives CDR1 MNHEY, CDR2 SMNVEV (reference sequence). CDR3 sequence (DNA): TGTGCCAGCAGTTTATCGTTGCAGGGCGACGAGCAGTACTTC. This gives the protein CASSLSLQGDEQYF.

The chain employs TRBV10-3 and TRBJ2-2; D might be TRBD1 or TRBD2, each matching 5 bases. The CDR3 spans 15 residues. Per germline, CDR1 ENHRY and CDR2 SYGVKD. The germline V and J ends were trimmed by 6 bases and 6 bases, with 17 bases remaining between them. The CDR3 loop is CAISKGPGIAGELFF. The CDR3, as DNA: TGTGCCATCAGCAAGGGACCCGGTATCGCCGGGGAGCTGTTTTTT.

This clone was found once. The chain recombines TRBV28 with TRBJ1-2, with D possibly being TRBD1 (6 bases). Germline V CDR1 and CDR2: MDHEN, SYDVKM. The CDR3 spans 17 residues. V was shortened by 5 bases and J by 4 bases, with 23 bases between the two germline ends. CDR3 residues: CASSTPGGGVGGYGYTF. The CDR3 region has the DNA TGTGCCAGCAGTACCCCTGGGGGGGGCGTCGGGGGCTATGGCTACACCTTC.

The rearrangement uses TRBV10-3 and TRBJ2-1, with TRBD2 matching over 10 bases. Trimming cost V 2 bases and J 3 bases; bases outside gene matches: 10. Germline lookup yields CDR1 ENHRY and CDR2 SYGVKD. This CDR3 comprises 18 residues. The CDR3 sequence is CAISEGLAGGPSYNEQFF. CDR3 coding DNA: TGTGCCATCAGTGAGGGTTTAGCGGGAGGACCTAGCTACAATGAGCAGTTCTTC.

This clone was recorded once. As DNA, the CDR3 is TGTGCCAGCAGCTTAAAAAGTAGGGGGAACCAAGAGACCCAGTACTTC. It is translated as CASSLKSRGNQETQYF. The chain couples TRBV7-8 to TRBJ2-5; tentative D call: TRBD1 (6 bases). Germline CDR1 reads SGHVS; CDR2 reads FQNEAQ. This CDR3 is built from 16 residues. V lost 2 bases to trimming and J lost 0 bases, with 13 bases between them.

The chain links TRBV7-8 to TRBJ2-2; tentatively, D is TRBD2 (5 bases). The V and J ends lost 7 bases and 2 bases respectively, with 11 bases between them. The CDR3 contains 14 residues. Germline assignment: CDR1 SGHVS and CDR2 FQNEAQ. CDR3 sequence reads: CASTEEANTGELFF. CDR3 bases: TGTGCCAGCACCGAGGAGGCCAACACCGGGGAGCTGTTTTTT.

CDR3 in DNA: TGTGCCAGCAGCAGGGAGGCCTCCTACGAGCAGTACTTC. Its protein product is CASSREASYEQYF. The gene calls are TRBV5-6 and TRBJ2-7; possibly TRBD2 for D (6 bases). CDR1 and CDR2 from the germline V gene are SGHDT and YYEEEE. Between the trimmed V and J ends, which lost 4 bases and 0 bases, there was a span of 8 bases. This CDR3 region has 13 residues.

This chain links TRBV18 with TRBJ1-1; 10 nucleotides line up with TRBD1. CDR1 KGHSH and CDR2 LQKENI come from the germline V gene. V lost 2 bases to trimming and J lost 6 bases; unmatched junction nucleotides: 12. CDR3 size: 17 residues. The CDR3 DNA follows: TGTGCCAGCTCACCAAGACAGGGGGCGATTAGGGTCCCTGAAGCTTTCTTT. Amino acids: CASSPRQGAIRVPEAFF.

The V gene is TRBV5-1, the J gene TRBJ2-2, with D unresolved. Trimming shortened V by 2 bases and J by 0 bases, and 14 bases separated the two germline ends. The CDR3 covers 17 residues. Germline V gene lookup returns CDR1 SGHRS and CDR2 YFSETQ. The CDR3, as DNA: TGCGCCAGCAGCTTCACCCAAAGGGATTCGAACACCGGGGAGCTGTTTTTT. It codes for CASSFTQRDSNTGELFF.

The chain links TRBV9 to TRBJ2-2; D is uncertain. The CDR3 has 12 amino acids. The V end was cut by 2 bases, the J end by 6 bases, with 5 bases between. Germline V gene lookup returns CDR1 SGDLS and CDR2 YYNGEE. CDR3 coding DNA: TGTGCCAGCAGCGTGGAAGCCGGGGAGCTGTTTTTT. This codes for CASSVEAGELFF.

The V gene is TRBV27, the J gene TRBJ1-1; TRBD1 might be the D (6 bases). This CDR3 spans 15 amino acids. With 4 bases removed from V and 1 base from J, the gap between germline ends came to 13 bases. Per germline, CDR1 MNHEY and CDR2 SMNVEV (reference sequence). The DNA of the CDR3 is TGTGCCAGCAGTTATCGACAGGTGGGGAACACTGAAGCTTTCTTT. Its translation is CASSYRQVGNTEAFF.

This rearrangement joins TRBV27 to TRBJ1-4; D not certain. Trimming pared 4 bases from V and 3 bases from J, leaving 9 bases between. Germline V gives CDR1 MNHEY, CDR2 SMNVEV (reference sequence). CDR3 length: 14 residues. In DNA, the CDR3 is TGTGCCAGCAGTTGTGCGCCTGCTAATGAAAAACTGTTTTTT. This translates into CASSCAPANEKLFF.

This chain uses TRBV7-2 with TRBJ2-1; no reliable D call. CDR3 size: 15 residues. Germline assignment: CDR1 SGHTA and CDR2 FQGNSA. V lost 1 base, J lost 3 bases, and 10 bases lay in between. The CDR3 loop is CASSLGLNHYNEQFF. The CDR3 nucleotides read TGTGCCAGCAGCTTAGGGCTTAACCACTACAATGAGCAGTTCTTC.

This clone was seen once. V usage is TRBV5-4 and J usage is TRBJ1-3; D uncertain. Trimming took 9 bases from V and 3 from J, leaving 13 bases between them. This CDR3 contains 13 residues. The V gene's germline CDR1 is SGHNT and CDR2 YYREEE (reference sequence). The CDR3 region is CATRSSIGNTIYF. Written as DNA, the CDR3 is TGTGCCACTAGGTCATCTATTGGAAACACCATATATTTT.

The chain combines TRBV7-9 with TRBJ2-1; TRBD2 aligns across 13 bases. Per germline, CDR1 SEHNR and CDR2 FQNEAQ (reference sequence). The CDR3 is 14 residues long. Trimming removed 7 bases from V and 10 bases from J; junction bases left unmatched: 7. CDR3 sequence (DNA): TGTGCCAGCATCCGGACTAGCGGGAGCGGGGAGCAGTTCTTC. It yields the protein CASIRTSGSGEQFF.

V gene TRBV27 combines with J gene TRBJ1-1; D is undetermined. Germline assignment: CDR1 MNHEY and CDR2 SMNVEV (reference sequence). The CDR3 has 14 residues. Trimming cost V 0 bases and J 4 bases, with 9 bases left between them. This chain's CDR3 is CASSLSEGSTEAFF. For the CDR3, the DNA is TGTGCCAGCAGTTTATCCGAGGGAAGCACTGAAGCTTTCTTT.

The rearrangement uses TRBV7-2 and TRBJ2-2; D assignment may be TRBD1 or TRBD2 (6 bases each). Trimming pared 0 bases from V and 3 bases from J, leaving 14 bases between. Germline V CDR1 and CDR2: SGHTA, FQGNSA. This CDR3 spans 17 amino acids. CDR3 sequence reads: CASSLAQGRDYTGELFF. The CDR3, as DNA: TGTGCCAGCAGCTTAGCGCAGGGGCGGGATTACACCGGGGAGCTGTTTTTT.

The rearrangement links TRBV15 to TRBJ1-5, with a possible D match to TRBD1 (6 bases). CDR1 is LNHNV and CDR2 is YYDKDF in the germline V gene (reference sequence). The CDR3 is made up of 21 amino acids. V gave up 5 bases and J gave up 1 base, with 30 bases separating them. The CDR3 loop is CATSPCFHPRGGYKSNQPQHF. CDR3 DNA sequence: TGTGCCACCAGCCCCTGCTTTCACCCCAGGGGCGGTTATAAGAGCAATCAGCCCCAGCATTTT.

The chain recombines TRBV11-2 with TRBJ1-5; D unclear. V lost 5 bases to trimming and J lost 0 bases, with 11 bases between them. CDR1 and CDR2 from the germline V gene are SGHAT and FQNNGV. This CDR3 is 15 amino acids long. The CDR3 DNA follows: TGTGCCAGCAGCCCCGGGTCATATAGCAATCAGCCCCAGCATTTT. This sequence encodes CASSPGSYSNQPQHF.

As to this clone: Other DNA sequences from this sample encode an identical CDR3 as well. The genes are TRBV5-1 and TRBJ1-3; no definite D call. Deletions cut 0 bases from V and 0 bases from J, with 10 bases between. CDR1 is SGHRS, CDR2 YFSETQ, per germline. The CDR3 is 16 residues long. CDR3 DNA: TGCGCCAGCAGCTTGGGGGGAAGAGACTCTGGAAACACCATATATTTT. As protein: CASSLGGRDSGNTIYF.

This chain joins TRBV28 and TRBJ2-5, with 11 bases fitting TRBD2. The ends lost 5 bases at V and 5 bases at J; junction bases unmatched: 7. The CDR3 runs to 15 residues. The germline V gene encodes CDR1 MDHEN and CDR2 SYDVKM. The CDR3 here is CASSPLAGERETQYF. CDR3 sequence (DNA): TGTGCCAGCAGTCCACTAGCGGGAGAACGGGAGACCCAGTACTTC. The full variable domain, with the rest looked up from reference TRBV28 and TRBJ2-5, is DVKVTQSSRYLVKRTGEKVFLECVQDMDHENMFWYRQDPGLGLRLIYFSYDVKMKEKGDIPEGYSVSREKKERFSLILESASTNQTSMYLCASSPLAGERETQYFGPGTRLLVL.

The chain recombines TRBV6-5 with TRBJ1-3; tentatively, D is TRBD1 (6 bases). The CDR3 totals 15 residues. Germline-derived CDR1 and CDR2 are MNHEY and SVGAGI. Trimming cost V 0 bases and J 4 bases, with 10 bases left between them. This CDR3 reads CASSYSGAKGNTIYF. The CDR3 nucleotides read TGTGCCAGCAGTTACTCGGGGGCGAAGGGAAACACCATATATTTT.

The chain joins TRBV7-3 to TRBJ2-7; possibly TRBD1 for D (5 bases). V lost 2 bases to trimming and J lost 7 bases, with 15 bases between them. Germline assignment: CDR1 SGHTA and CDR2 FQGTGA. This CDR3 is built from 14 residues. The CDR3 reads CASSLGADEREQYF. The CDR3, as DNA: TGTGCCAGCAGCTTAGGGGCTGATGAGCGAGAGCAGTACTTC.

This chain connects TRBV28 to TRBJ2-7; a weak D match, TRBD1 (6 bases). The ends were cut back, 7 bases at V and 4 bases at J, with 17 bases in the middle. This CDR3 has 14 amino acids. The germline V gene has CDR1 MDHEN and CDR2 SYDVKM. CDR3 loop: CASNRDPGVYEQYF. The CDR3 DNA reads TGTGCCAGCAACAGGGACCCCGGGGTTTACGAGCAGTACTTC.

The CDR3 here is CASSPRSSYNSPLHF. The CDR3 DNA follows: TGTGCCAGCAGTCCGAGGAGCTCCTATAATTCACCCCTCCACTTT. The rearrangement uses TRBV25-1 and TRBJ1-6; D unclear. CDR3 length: 15 amino acids. Germline V gene lookup returns CDR1 MGHDK and CDR2 SYGVNS. The V end lost 5 bases, the J end lost 0 bases, and 8 bases lay between the germline ends.

This chain connects TRBV29-1 to TRBJ2-7; possible D gene TRBD2, 5 bases. V lost 7 bases, J lost 4 bases, and 17 bases lay in between. This CDR3 is built from 13 residues. The germline gives CDR1 SQVTM, CDR2 ANQGSEA. Here the CDR3 reads CSAQDDYGYEQYF. Written as DNA, the CDR3 is TGCAGCGCTCAAGACGACTACGGATACGAGCAGTACTTC.

The chain recombines TRBV27 with TRBJ2-3; 9 bases map to TRBD1. The CDR3 length is 15 residues. Germline V gives CDR1 MNHEY, CDR2 SMNVEV (reference sequence). V was clipped by 4 bases and J by 2 bases; unmatched bases: 4. The CDR3 here is CASSSRDRVTDTQYF. The CDR3, as DNA: TGTGCCAGCAGTTCCCGGGACAGGGTCACAGATACGCAGTATTTT.

The chain has TRBV19 and TRBJ1-1, with D maybe TRBD1 (5 bases). CDR1 LNHDA and CDR2 SQIVND come from the germline V gene (reference sequence). This CDR3 is built from 11 residues. The V end was cut by 11 bases, the J end by 6 bases, with 13 bases between. The CDR3 nucleotides read TGTGCCGTCTCCGTAGGGGCTGAAGCTTTCTTT. Translated: CAVSVGAEAFF. The entire variable domain, with the rest obtained from reference TRBV19 and TRBJ1-1, is as follows: DGGITQSPKYLFRKEGQNVTLSCEQNLNHDAMYWYRQDPGQGLRLIYYSQIVNDFQKGDIAEGYSVSREKKESFPLTVTSAQKNPTAFYLCAVSVGAEAFFGQGTRLTVV.

The J gene is TRBJ2-1, the V gene TRBV14; 9 nucleotides align to TRBD1. Germline V gives CDR1 SGHDN, CDR2 FVKESK. The CDR3 consists of 14 residues. J gave up 6 bases and V 4 bases, and 4 bases lay outside the gene matches. The CDR3 sequence: CASSLDRGGNEQFF. In DNA, the CDR3 is TGTGCCAGCAGCCTGGACAGGGGAGGCAATGAGCAGTTCTTC. The whole variable domain, remainder taken from reference TRBV14 and TRBJ2-1, is EAGVTQFPSHSVIEKGQTVTLRCDPISGHDNLYWYRRVMGKEIKFLLHFVKESKQDESGMPNNRFLAERTGGTYSTLKVQPAELEDSGVYFCASSLDRGGNEQFFGPGTRLTVL.

This chain joins TRBV5-4 and TRBJ2-3; D may match TRBD1 or TRBD2 (5 bases each). The CDR3 spans 16 residues. Germline V gives CDR1 SGHNT, CDR2 YYREEE (reference sequence). V lost 1 base to trimming and J lost 7 bases, with 19 bases between them. CDR3 nucleotide sequence: TGTGCCAGCAGCTTGCTATTGGGTAGGGACGTAAATACGCAGTATTTT. This gives the protein CASSLLLGRDVNTQYF.

The chain carries TRBV28 and TRBJ2-5, with 9 bases that match TRBD2. The J segment lost 6 bases and the V segment lost 7 bases, leaving 6 bases of the junction unmatched. Germline V gene data show CDR1 as MDHEN and CDR2 as SYDVKM. This CDR3 is built from 13 residues. The CDR3 region has the DNA TGTGCCAGCATTGTTAGCGGGAGAAAGACCCAGTACTTC. It codes for CASIVSGRKTQYF.